This entry is about one T cell receptor (beta chain). 60 Vbeta and 13 Jbeta primers were used in PCR. Produced via immunoSEQ multiplex PCR; TCRdb's table is partial and in-frame only. The sample lists 110,000 to 150,000 clones; under 90% were seen once. The data belong to a study of cytomegalovirus exposure and HLA in healthy donors. The CDR3 covers 14 residues. Trimming left V 6 bases short and J 0 bases short, with 10 bases between. The V gene's germline CDR1 is MNHNS and CDR2 SASEGT. This TCR derives from a boy younger than 10 in good health and CMV-seronegative. The chain couples TRBV6-1 to TRBJ2-3, with D possibly being TRBD2 (6 bases). Sequencing was performed on PBMCs. CDR3 nucleotides: TGTGCCAGCAGCATCGCGGGAAGCACAGATACGCAGTATTTT. Its protein product is CASSIAGSTDTQYF.